This T cell receptor beta chain was profiled in a study of monozygotic twins with inflammatory bowel disease. General study points: IBD patients showed reduced TCRbeta diversity (inverse Simpson) versus healthy co-twins.

Using TCRalpha and TCRbeta cDNA, the researchers carried out two nested PCRs that lasted roughly 16 and 10 cycles. For each CDR3 protein, TCRdb gives one entry from its re-call of the 5' RACE reads, without DNA. This sample's clone table lists 330,000 or so distinct CDR3 sequences. As regards this clonotype: What it recognizes is unknown.

From germline, CDR1 is SGHRS and CDR2 YFSETQ. This CDR3 has 15 amino acids. This TCR was sampled from a human donor with ulcerative colitis or Crohn's disease, or a healthy co-twin of an affected twin (not recorded which). The chain combines TRBV5-1 with TRBJ2-1; lacking DNA, the TRBD2 call made by TCRdb goes unchecked. The source material was blood. The CDR3 sequence: CASSLVAGGYNEQFF. The full variable domain, completed using reference TRBV5-1 and TRBJ2-1, is KAGVTQTPRYLIKTRGQQVTLSCSPISGHRSVSWYQQTPGQGLQFLFEYFSETQRNKGNFPGRFSGRQFSNSRSEMNVSTLELGDSALYLCASSLVAGGYNEQFFGPGTRLTVL.